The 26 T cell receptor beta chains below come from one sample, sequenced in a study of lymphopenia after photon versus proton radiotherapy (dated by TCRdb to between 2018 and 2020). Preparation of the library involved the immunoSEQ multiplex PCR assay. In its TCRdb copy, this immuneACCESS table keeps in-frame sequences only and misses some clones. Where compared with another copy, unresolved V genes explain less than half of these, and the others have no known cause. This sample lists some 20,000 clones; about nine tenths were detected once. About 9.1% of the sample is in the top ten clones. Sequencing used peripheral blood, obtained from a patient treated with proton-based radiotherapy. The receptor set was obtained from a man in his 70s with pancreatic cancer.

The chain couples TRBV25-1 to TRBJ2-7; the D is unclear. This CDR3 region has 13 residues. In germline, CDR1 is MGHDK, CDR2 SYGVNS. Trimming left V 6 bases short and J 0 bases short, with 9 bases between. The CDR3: CASRWLHSYEQYF. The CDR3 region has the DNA TGTGCCAGCAGATGGCTTCACTCCTACGAGCAGTACTTC.

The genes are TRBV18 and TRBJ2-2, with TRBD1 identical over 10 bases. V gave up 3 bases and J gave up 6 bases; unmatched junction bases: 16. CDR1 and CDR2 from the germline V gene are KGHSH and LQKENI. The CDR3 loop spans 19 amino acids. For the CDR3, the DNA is TGTGCCAGCTCACCTTCGAGTGGGACAGGGGCGAATCCAGCCGGGGAGCTGTTTTTT. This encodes CASSPSSGTGANPAGELFF.

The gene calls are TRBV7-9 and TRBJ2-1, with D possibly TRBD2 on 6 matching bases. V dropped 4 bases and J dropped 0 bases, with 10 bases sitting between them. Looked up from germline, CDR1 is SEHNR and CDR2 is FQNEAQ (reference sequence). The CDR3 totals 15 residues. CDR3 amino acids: CASSSAGSSYNEQFF. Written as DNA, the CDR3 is TGTGCCAGCAGCTCCGCGGGGAGCTCCTACAATGAGCAGTTCTTC.

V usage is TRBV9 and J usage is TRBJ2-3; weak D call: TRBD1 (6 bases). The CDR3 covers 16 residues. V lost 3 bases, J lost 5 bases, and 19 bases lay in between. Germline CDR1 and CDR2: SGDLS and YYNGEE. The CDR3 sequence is CASSAGGWGPGDTQYF. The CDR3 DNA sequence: TGTGCCAGCAGCGCCGGAGGTTGGGGGCCGGGAGATACGCAGTATTTT.

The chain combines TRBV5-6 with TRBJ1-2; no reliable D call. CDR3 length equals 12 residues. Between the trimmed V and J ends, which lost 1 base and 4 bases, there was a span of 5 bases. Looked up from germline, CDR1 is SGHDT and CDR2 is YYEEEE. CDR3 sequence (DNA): TGTGCCAGCAGCTTGCCCCCCTATGGCTACACCTTC. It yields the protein CASSLPPYGYTF.

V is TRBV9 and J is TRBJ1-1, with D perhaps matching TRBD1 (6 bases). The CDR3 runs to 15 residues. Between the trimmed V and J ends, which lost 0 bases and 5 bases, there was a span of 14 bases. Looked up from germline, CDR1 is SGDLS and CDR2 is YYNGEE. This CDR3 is CASSVASAGETEAFF. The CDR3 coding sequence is TGTGCCAGCAGCGTAGCTTCCGCAGGGGAAACTGAAGCTTTCTTT.

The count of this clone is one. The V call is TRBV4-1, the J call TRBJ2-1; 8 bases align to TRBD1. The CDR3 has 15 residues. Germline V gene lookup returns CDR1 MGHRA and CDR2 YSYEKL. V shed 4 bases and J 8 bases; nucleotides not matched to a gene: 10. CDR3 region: CASSPGQATVDEQFF. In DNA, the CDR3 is TGCGCCAGCAGCCCGGGACAGGCCACGGTCGATGAGCAGTTCTTC.

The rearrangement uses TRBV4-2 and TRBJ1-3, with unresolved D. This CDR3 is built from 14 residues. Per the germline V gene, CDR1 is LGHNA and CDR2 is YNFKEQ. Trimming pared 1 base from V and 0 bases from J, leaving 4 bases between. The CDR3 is CASSQGSSGNTIYF. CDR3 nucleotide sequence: TGTGCCAGCAGCCAAGGTAGCTCTGGAAACACCATATATTTT.

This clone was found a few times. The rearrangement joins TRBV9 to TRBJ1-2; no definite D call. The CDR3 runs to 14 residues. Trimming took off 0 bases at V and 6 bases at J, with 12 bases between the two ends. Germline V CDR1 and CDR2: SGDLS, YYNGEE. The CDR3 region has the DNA TGTGCCAGCAGCGTAGAGGGTGTTTCGAATGGCTACACCTTC. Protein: CASSVEGVSNGYTF.

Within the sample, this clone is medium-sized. The CDR3 reads CASRRGGGGYNEQFF. For the CDR3, the DNA is TGTGCCAGCAGAAGGGGGGGCGGGGGCTACAATGAGCAGTTCTTC. V and J are TRBV2 and TRBJ2-1, with D possibly being TRBD2 (7 bases). Deletions cut 6 bases from V and 3 bases from J, with 15 bases between. The length of the CDR3 is 15 residues. Germline CDR1 is SNHLY and CDR2 is FYNNEI.

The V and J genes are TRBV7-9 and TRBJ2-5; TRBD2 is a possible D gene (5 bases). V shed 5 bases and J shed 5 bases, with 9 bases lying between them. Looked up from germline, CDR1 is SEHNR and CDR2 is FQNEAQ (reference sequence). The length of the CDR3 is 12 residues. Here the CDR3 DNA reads TGTGCCAGCAGCCCAACGGGGGAGACCCAGTACTTC. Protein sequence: CASSPTGETQYF.

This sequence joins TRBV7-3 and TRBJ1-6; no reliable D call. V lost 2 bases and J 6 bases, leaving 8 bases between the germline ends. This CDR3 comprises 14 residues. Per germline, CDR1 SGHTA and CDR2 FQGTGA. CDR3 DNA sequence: TGTGCCAGCAGCTTAGGGCTGATTAATTCACCCCTCCACTTT. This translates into CASSLGLINSPLHF.

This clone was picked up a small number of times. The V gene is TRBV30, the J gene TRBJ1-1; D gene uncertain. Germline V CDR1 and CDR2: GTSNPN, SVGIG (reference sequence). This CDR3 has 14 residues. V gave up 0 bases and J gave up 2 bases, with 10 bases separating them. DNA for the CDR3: TGTGCCTGGAGTGTACGGGCAGTTAACACTGAAGCTTTCTTT. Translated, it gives CAWSVRAVNTEAFF. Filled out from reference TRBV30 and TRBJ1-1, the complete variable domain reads SQTIHQWPATLVQPVGSPLSLECTVEGTSNPNLYWYRQAAGRGLQLLFYSVGIGQISSEVPQNLSASRPQDRQFILSSKKLLLSDSGFYLCAWSVRAVNTEAFFGQGTRLTVV.

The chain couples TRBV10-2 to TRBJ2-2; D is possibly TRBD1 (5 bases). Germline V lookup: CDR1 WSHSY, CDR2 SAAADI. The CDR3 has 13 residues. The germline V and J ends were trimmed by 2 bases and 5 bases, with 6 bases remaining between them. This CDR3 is CASSEQGTGELFF. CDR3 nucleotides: TGCGCCAGCAGTGAGCAGGGAACCGGGGAGCTGTTTTTT.

For the CDR3, the DNA is TGTGCCAGCAGCGTAGGACAGGGGGTAGTCAACGAGCAGTACTTC. Protein sequence: CASSVGQGVVNEQYF. V and J are TRBV9 and TRBJ2-7; TRBD1 aligns across 9 bases. V gave up 0 bases and J gave up 5 bases; unmatched junction bases: 6. CDR1 and CDR2 from the germline V gene are SGDLS and YYNGEE. This CDR3 has 15 amino acids. Filled out from reference TRBV9 and TRBJ2-7, the complete variable domain reads DSGVTQTPKHLITATGQRVTLRCSPRSGDLSVYWYQQSLDQGLQFLIQYYNGEERAKGNILERFSAQQFPDLHSELNLSSLELGDSALYFCASSVGQGVVNEQYFGPGTRLTVT.

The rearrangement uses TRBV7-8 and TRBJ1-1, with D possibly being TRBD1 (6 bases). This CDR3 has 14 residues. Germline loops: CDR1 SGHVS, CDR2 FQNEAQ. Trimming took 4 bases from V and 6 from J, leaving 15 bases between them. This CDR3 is CASSSIRGSPEAFF. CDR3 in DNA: TGTGCCAGCAGCTCAATAAGGGGGAGCCCTGAAGCTTTCTTT.

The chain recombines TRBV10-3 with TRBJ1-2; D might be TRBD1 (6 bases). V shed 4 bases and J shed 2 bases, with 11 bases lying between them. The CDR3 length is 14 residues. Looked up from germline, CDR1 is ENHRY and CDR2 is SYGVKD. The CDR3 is CAISAGGGNYGYTF. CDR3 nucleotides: TGTGCCATCAGTGCCGGAGGGGGGAACTATGGCTACACCTTC.

CDR3 coding DNA: TGTGCCAGCAGTGAAGCAGTGATAGGGGACAGGGGGGAAGCTTTCTTT. This translates into CASSEAVIGDRGEAFF. The chain uses TRBV2 and TRBJ1-1, with TRBD1 matching over 11 bases. CDR3 size: 16 residues. V shed 0 bases, J shed 8 bases, and the junction held 8 bases outside the gene matches. CDR1 is SNHLY and CDR2 is FYNNEI in the germline V gene. The full variable domain, with the rest looked up from reference TRBV2 and TRBJ1-1, is EPEVTQTPSHQVTQMGQEVILRCVPISNHLYFYWYRQILGQKVEFLVSFYNNEISEKSEIFDDQFSVERPDGSNFTLKIRSTKLEDSAMYFCASSEAVIGDRGEAFFGQGTRLTVV.

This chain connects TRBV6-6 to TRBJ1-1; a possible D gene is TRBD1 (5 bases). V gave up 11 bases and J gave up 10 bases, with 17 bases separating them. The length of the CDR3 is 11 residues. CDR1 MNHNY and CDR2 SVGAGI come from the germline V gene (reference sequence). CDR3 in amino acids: CASRGDAGAFF. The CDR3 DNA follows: TGTGCCTCGCGGGGGGACGCGGGAGCTTTCTTT.

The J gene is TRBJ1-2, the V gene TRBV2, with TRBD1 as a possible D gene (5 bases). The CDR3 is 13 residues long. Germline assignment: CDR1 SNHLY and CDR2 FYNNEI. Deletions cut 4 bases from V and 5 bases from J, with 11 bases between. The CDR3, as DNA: TGTGCCAGCAGTGGAGGGGTTAGATATGGCTACACCTTC. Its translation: CASSGGVRYGYTF. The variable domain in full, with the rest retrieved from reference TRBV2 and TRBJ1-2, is EPEVTQTPSHQVTQMGQEVILRCVPISNHLYFYWYRQILGQKVEFLVSFYNNEISEKSEIFDDQFSVERPDGSNFTLKIRSTKLEDSAMYFCASSGGVRYGYTFGSGTRLTVV.

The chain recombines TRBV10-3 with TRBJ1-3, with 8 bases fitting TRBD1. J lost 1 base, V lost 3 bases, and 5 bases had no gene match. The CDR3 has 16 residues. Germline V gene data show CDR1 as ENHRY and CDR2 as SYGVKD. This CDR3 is CAISEETGGSGNTIYF. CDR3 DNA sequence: TGTGCCATCAGTGAAGAAACAGGGGGTTCTGGAAACACCATATATTTT.

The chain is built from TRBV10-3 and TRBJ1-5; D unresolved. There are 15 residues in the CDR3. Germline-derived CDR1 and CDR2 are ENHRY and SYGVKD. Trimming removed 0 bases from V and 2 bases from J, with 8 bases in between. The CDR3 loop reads CAISESGRGNQPQHF. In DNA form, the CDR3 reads TGTGCCATCAGTGAGTCAGGGCGAGGCAATCAGCCCCAGCATTTT.

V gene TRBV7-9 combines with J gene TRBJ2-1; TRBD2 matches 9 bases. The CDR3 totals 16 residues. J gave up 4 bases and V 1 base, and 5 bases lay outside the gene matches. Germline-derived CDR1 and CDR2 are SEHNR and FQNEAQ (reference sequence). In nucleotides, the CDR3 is TGTGCCAGCAGCTTAGATAGCGGGAGATCATACAATGAGCAGTTCTTC. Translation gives CASSLDSGRSYNEQFF.

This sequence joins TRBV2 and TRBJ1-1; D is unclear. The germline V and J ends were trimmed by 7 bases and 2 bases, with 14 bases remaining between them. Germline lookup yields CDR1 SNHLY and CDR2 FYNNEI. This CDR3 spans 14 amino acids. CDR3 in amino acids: CASISAAVNTEAFF. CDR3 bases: TGTGCCAGCATCAGTGCGGCGGTCAACACTGAAGCTTTCTTT.

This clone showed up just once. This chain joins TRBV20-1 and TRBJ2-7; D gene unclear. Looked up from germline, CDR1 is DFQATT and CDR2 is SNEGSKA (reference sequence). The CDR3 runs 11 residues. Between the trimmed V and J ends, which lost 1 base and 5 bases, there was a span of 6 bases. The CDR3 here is CSARAGHEQYF. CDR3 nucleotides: TGCAGTGCTAGAGCTGGGCACGAGCAGTACTTC.

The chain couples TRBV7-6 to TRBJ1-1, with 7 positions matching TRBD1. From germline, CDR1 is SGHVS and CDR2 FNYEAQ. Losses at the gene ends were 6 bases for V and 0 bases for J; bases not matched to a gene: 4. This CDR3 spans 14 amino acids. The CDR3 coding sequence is TGTGCCAGCAGTCCGACAGGGATGAACACTGAAGCTTTCTTT. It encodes CASSPTGMNTEAFF.